The 18 T cell receptor beta chains below come from one sample, sequenced in a study of blood T cell repertoires in COVID-19. Only in-frame clones appear in the TCRdb table, and some are missing; sequencing was by immunoSEQ multiplex PCR. The data hold roughly 230,000 clones, with 81% observed a single time. Sequenced sample: peripheral blood. The receptor set was obtained from a woman of 80 years or more with acute or convalescent COVID-19.

This chain joins TRBV29-1 and TRBJ2-1, with 9 bases that match TRBD2. The V and J ends lost 5 bases and 8 bases, in that order; junction bases with no gene match: 7. The CDR3 runs to 13 residues. Germline-derived CDR1 and CDR2 are SQVTM and ANQGSEA. The CDR3 DNA reads as TGCAGCGTTCGCGCGGGAGGGATTCATGAGCAGTTCTTC. This sequence encodes CSVRAGGIHEQFF.

The CDR3 DNA is TGTGCCAGCAGTTATCACAGGATTCCCGACACTGAAGCTTTCTTT. It translates to CASSYHRIPDTEAFF. The chain couples TRBV27 to TRBJ1-1, with a weak D call TRBD1 (5 bases). There are 15 residues in the CDR3. CDR1 and CDR2 from the germline V gene are MNHEY and SMNVEV (reference sequence). The germline V and J ends were trimmed by 4 bases and 3 bases, with 15 bases remaining between them.

This clone was observed a single time. CDR3 DNA: TGCGCCAGCTCCTTTTTAGGGACACGCTCCTACGAGCAGTACTTC. Its translation is CASSFLGTRSYEQYF. The rearrangement joins TRBV5-1 to TRBJ2-7, with D perhaps TRBD1 (6 bases). This CDR3 has 15 amino acids. CDR1 and CDR2 (germline): SGHRS, YFSETQ. The germline V and J ends were trimmed by 7 bases and 0 bases, with 17 bases remaining between them.

This rearrangement joins TRBV29-1 to TRBJ1-5; TRBD1 matches at 7 bases. V was pared by 6 bases and J by 1 base, with 0 bases of the junction left unmatched. Germline-derived CDR1 and CDR2 are SQVTM and ANQGSEA. The CDR3 runs to 12 residues. The CDR3 sequence: CSVGQSNQPQHF. The CDR3, as DNA: TGCAGCGTGGGACAGAGCAATCAGCCCCAGCATTTT.

The chain links TRBV14 to TRBJ2-1; possible D gene TRBD2, 5 bases. V lost 0 bases and J lost 12, with 12 bases in between. Germline V gene lookup returns CDR1 SGHDN and CDR2 FVKESK. This CDR3 is built from 13 residues. The CDR3 DNA reads as TGTGCCAGCAGCCAAGATCGGGAAGCGGTGCAGTTCTTC. This codes for CASSQDREAVQFF.

V is TRBV5-6 and J is TRBJ2-2, with D possibly being TRBD1 (6 bases). Germline values: CDR1 SGHDT, CDR2 YYEEEE. V was clipped by 4 bases and J by 7 bases, with 8 bases between them. The CDR3 is 12 residues long. CDR3 nucleotide sequence: TGTGCCAGCAGCCCAGGGGTCGGGGAGCTGTTTTTT. It translates to CASSPGVGELFF.

The rearrangement uses TRBV6-5 and TRBJ2-1; D possibly corresponds to TRBD2 (6 bases). CDR1 MNHEY and CDR2 SVGAGI come from the germline V gene. Trimming shortened V by 7 bases and J by 13 bases, and 11 bases separated the two germline ends. The CDR3 totals 10 residues. CDR3 coding DNA: TGTGCCAGCAAACTAGCAGTACAGTTCTTC. Translating gives CASKLAVQFF.

The chain couples TRBV10-3 to TRBJ1-1; a possible D gene is TRBD1 (6 bases). This CDR3 region has 12 residues. Germline assignment: CDR1 ENHRY and CDR2 SYGVKD. Trimming took off 5 bases at V and 5 bases at J, with 9 bases between the two ends. The CDR3 loop is CAISPGQTEAFF. CDR3 DNA sequence: TGTGCCATCAGTCCCGGACAGACTGAAGCTTTCTTT.

The rearrangement uses TRBV15 and TRBJ2-5; D is uncertain. Germline loops: CDR1 LNHNV, CDR2 YYDKDF (reference sequence). This CDR3 comprises 14 residues. Between the trimmed V and J ends, which lost 0 bases and 0 bases, there was a span of 5 bases. This chain's CDR3 is CATSRDHYQETQYF. CDR3 nucleotides: TGTGCCACCAGCAGAGATCATTACCAAGAGACCCAGTACTTC. Variable domain in full (rest from reference TRBV15 and TRBJ2-5): DAMVIQNPRYQVTQFGKPVTLSCSQTLNHNVMYWYQQKSSQAPKLLFHYYDKDFNNEADTPDNFQSRRPNTSFCFLDIRSPGLGDTAMYLCATSRDHYQETQYFGPGTRLLVL.

The chain has TRBV3-1 (or the pseudogene TRBV3-2) and TRBJ2-3; D remains ambiguous. The CDR3 is 12 amino acids. Germline CDR1 reads LGHDT; CDR2 reads YNNKEL (reference sequence). V lost 4 bases and J lost 1, with 3 bases in between. Written as DNA, the CDR3 is TGTGCCAGCAGCCCCGGCACAGATACGCAGTATTTT. This encodes CASSPGTDTQYF.

V and J are TRBV4-1 and TRBJ2-3; 8 bases align to TRBD2. The ends lost 4 bases at V and 0 bases at J; junction bases unmatched: 6. The CDR3 extends over 16 amino acids. Germline lookup yields CDR1 MGHRA and CDR2 YSYEKL. The CDR3 spells CASSPTGGVSTDTQYF. CDR3 nucleotide sequence: TGCGCCAGCAGCCCGACCGGGGGGGTTAGCACAGATACGCAGTATTTT.

The chain recombines TRBV7-7 with TRBJ2-2, with 8 bases lining up with TRBD2. CDR3 length: 15 residues. Germline V gene lookup returns CDR1 SSHAT and CDR2 FNYEAQ (reference sequence). The trim removed 10 bases at V and 1 base at J, leaving 8 bases unmatched. The CDR3 DNA reads TGTGCCATCACGAGTAGCGGGGTGAACACCGGGGAGCTGTTTTTT. Encoded protein: CAITSSGVNTGELFF.

The chain uses TRBV10-1 and TRBJ2-7, with D possibly TRBD2 on 6 matching bases. There are 15 residues in the CDR3. V gave up 1 base and J gave up 1 base, with 11 bases separating them. Germline assignment: CDR1 WNHNN and CDR2 SYGVQD (reference sequence). The CDR3 loop reads CASSELAAGSYEQYF. CDR3 DNA sequence: TGCGCCAGCAGTGAGTTGGCGGCGGGGTCCTACGAGCAGTACTTC.

This clone was recorded once. This chain connects TRBV10-3 to TRBJ1-1; 9 bases are a match to TRBD1. This CDR3 contains 18 residues. Germline assignment: CDR1 ENHRY and CDR2 SYGVKD. The V gene end was trimmed by 2 bases and the J gene end by 1 base; junction bases not matched to a gene: 11. The chain's CDR3 is CAISEPLTGGRENTEAFF. The DNA of the CDR3 is TGTGCCATCAGTGAGCCCCTAACAGGGGGCAGGGAGAACACTGAAGCTTTCTTT.

V is TRBV10-3 and J is TRBJ1-4, with 7 bases fitting TRBD1. The CDR3 loop spans 13 amino acids. Germline trimming cut 4 bases from V and 6 bases from J; bases unmatched to any gene: 2. Germline CDR1 reads ENHRY; CDR2 reads SYGVKD. The CDR3 nucleotides are TGTGCCATCAGTGGACAGGGATATGAAAAACTGTTTTTT. Protein: CAISGQGYEKLFF.

This chain joins TRBV30 and TRBJ1-2; D remains ambiguous. There are 11 residues in the CDR3. V dropped 5 bases and J dropped 3 bases, with 7 bases sitting between them. Looked up from germline, CDR1 is GTSNPN and CDR2 is SVGIG (reference sequence). The CDR3 is CAWGLHYGYTF. As DNA, the CDR3 is TGTGCCTGGGGCCTACACTATGGCTACACCTTC.

V and J are TRBV6-5 and TRBJ2-2; D gene uncertain. The CDR3 runs 12 residues. CDR1 MNHEY and CDR2 SVGAGI come from the germline V gene. V gave up 6 bases and J gave up 3 bases, with 5 bases separating them. The CDR3 loop reads CASSGYTGELFF. In DNA, the CDR3 is TGTGCCAGCAGCGGGTACACCGGGGAGCTGTTTTTT.

V gene TRBV5-6 combines with J gene TRBJ1-6; D remains unclear. Trimming pared 5 bases from V and 9 bases from J, leaving 9 bases between. The germline CDR1 and CDR2 sequences are SGHDT and YYEEEE. CDR3 size: 12 residues. This CDR3 reads CASRTGSSPLHF. The CDR3 DNA follows: TGTGCCAGCAGAACTGGTAGTTCACCCCTCCACTTT. The variable domain in full, with the rest retrieved from reference TRBV5-6 and TRBJ1-6, is DAGVTQSPTHLIKTRGQQVTLRCSPKSGHDTVSWYQQALGQGPQFIFQYYEEEERQRGNFPDRFSGHQFPNYSSELNVNALLLGDSALYLCASRTGSSPLHFGNGTRLTVT.